These 18 T cell receptor beta chains came from one sample sequenced in a study of cytomegalovirus exposure and HLA in healthy donors. The PCR was carried out with 60 Vbeta primers and 13 Jbeta primers. Clones were sequenced by immunoSEQ multiplex PCR, and TCRdb holds only the in-frame ones, with some missing. Altogether about 130,000 clones are present, approximately 79% being singletons, with the ten largest covering around 4%. The specimen sequenced was PBMCs. These receptors were taken from a man in his late teens or twenties in good health and CMV-seropositive.

The chain uses TRBV28 and TRBJ2-5; 9 positions agree with TRBD1. Germline V lookup: CDR1 MDHEN, CDR2 SYDVKM. The CDR3 totals 15 residues. V gave up 6 bases and J gave up 5 bases; unmatched junction bases: 10. CDR3 residues: CASRVDRGKGETQYF. The DNA for the CDR3 is TGTGCCAGCAGGGTGGACAGGGGAAAAGGGGAGACCCAGTACTTC.

V gene TRBV5-8 combines with J gene TRBJ1-2, with D possibly matching TRBD1 (6 bases). V gave up 0 bases and J gave up 10 bases, with 16 bases separating them. Per the germline V gene, CDR1 is SGHTS and CDR2 is YDEGEE. CDR3 length: 14 residues. For the CDR3, the DNA is TGTGCCAGCAGCTTGGTTTACAGGGAGAGGTCCTACACCTTC. It encodes CASSLVYRERSYTF. The variable domain in full, with the rest retrieved from reference TRBV5-8 and TRBJ1-2, is EAGVTQSPTHLIKTRGQQATLRCSPISGHTSVYWYQQALGLGLQFLLWYDEGEERNRGNFPPRFSGRQFPNYSSELNVNALELEDSALYLCASSLVYRERSYTFGSGTRLTVV.

This sequence joins TRBV29-1 and TRBJ2-3; 7 nucleotides agree with TRBD2. The germline V gene has CDR1 SQVTM and CDR2 ANQGSEA. The J segment lost 4 bases and the V segment lost 6 bases, leaving 13 bases of the junction unmatched. The CDR3 is 15 amino acids. The CDR3 loop is CSVAGLSKKADTQYF. The CDR3 nucleotides read TGCAGCGTGGCGGGACTATCTAAAAAGGCAGATACGCAGTATTTT.

The rearrangement uses TRBV10-2 and TRBJ1-1; D gene unclear. The V and J ends lost 4 bases and 5 bases respectively, with 14 bases between them. CDR3 length: 14 amino acids. CDR1 is WSHSY and CDR2 is SAAADI in the germline V gene. CDR3 nucleotide sequence: TGCGCCAGCAGTGTAACAGATGGAAGGACTGAAGCTTTCTTT. Amino acid sequence: CASSVTDGRTEAFF.

This chain uses TRBV7-6 with TRBJ2-7; 9 bases fit TRBD1. The CDR3 runs 15 residues. Germline V gene sequence: CDR1 SGHVS, CDR2 FNYEAQ. The J segment lost 3 bases and the V segment lost 3 bases, leaving 6 bases of the junction unmatched. The CDR3 is CASSFSWTGVYEQYF. The CDR3 DNA reads as TGTGCCAGCAGCTTTTCATGGACAGGGGTCTACGAGCAGTACTTC.

V is TRBV7-9 and J is TRBJ1-1, with a weak D call TRBD1 (6 bases). V dropped 5 bases and J dropped 1 base, with 14 bases sitting between them. Germline V gene data show CDR1 as SEHNR and CDR2 as FQNEAQ (reference sequence). This CDR3 comprises 15 residues. The CDR3 loop is CASSAQTGRNTEAFF. In nucleotides, the CDR3 is TGTGCCAGCAGCGCCCAGACAGGTAGGAACACTGAAGCTTTCTTT.

V and J are TRBV25-1 and TRBJ2-3; 8 bases line up with TRBD2. In germline, CDR1 is MGHDK, CDR2 SYGVNS. J gave up 3 bases and V 3 bases, and 5 bases lay outside the gene matches. CDR3 length: 15 amino acids. This CDR3 reads CASSDPGLVTDTQYF. The CDR3 DNA reads TGTGCCAGCAGTGACCCGGGACTAGTAACAGATACGCAGTATTTT.

The chain combines TRBV19 with TRBJ1-6, with D maybe TRBD1 (6 bases). The CDR3 runs to 13 residues. Looked up from germline, CDR1 is LNHDA and CDR2 is SQIVND (reference sequence). The ends were cut back, 10 bases at V and 10 bases at J, with 17 bases in the middle. CDR3 residues: CATTTGVGSPLHF. For the CDR3, the DNA is TGTGCCACAACGACAGGCGTAGGATCACCCCTCCACTTT.

The gene calls are TRBV10-3 and TRBJ1-3; D might be TRBD1 (6 bases). Trimming took 6 bases from V and 0 from J, leaving 12 bases between them. The CDR3 is 15 residues long. Looked up from germline, CDR1 is ENHRY and CDR2 is SYGVKD. CDR3 sequence reads: CAIRLQGTSGNTIYF. The CDR3 nucleotides are TGTGCCATCAGGTTACAGGGTACCTCTGGAAACACCATATATTTT.

The V call is TRBV19, the J call TRBJ2-3; D may be TRBD2 (6 bases). V lost 4 bases, J lost 4 bases, and 21 bases lay in between. This CDR3 has 17 amino acids. Germline V gene data show CDR1 as LNHDA and CDR2 as SQIVND (reference sequence). CDR3 bases: TGTGCCAGTAGTAGCCCAAGGCCCCGAACGGGGGCAGATACGCAGTATTTT. It specifies CASSSPRPRTGADTQYF.

The rearrangement links TRBV11-3 to TRBJ2-7, with 9 positions matching TRBD1. V lost 4 bases and J lost 3; bases outside the gene matches: 1. The germline CDR1 and CDR2 sequences are SGHNT and YENEEA. This CDR3 comprises 13 residues. As DNA, the CDR3 is TGTGCCAGCAGCTGGGGACAGGGCTACGAGCAGTACTTC. It translates to CASSWGQGYEQYF.

The chain carries TRBV4-1 and TRBJ1-4; D not resolved. Germline V lookup: CDR1 MGHRA, CDR2 YSYEKL. The CDR3 is made up of 13 amino acids. Trimming took off 5 bases at V and 8 bases at J, with 12 bases between the two ends. In DNA, the CDR3 is TGCGCCAGCAGCGTTTTAGCTGGAGAAAAACTGTTTTTT. It is translated as CASSVLAGEKLFF.

This clone was recorded a few times. V is TRBV18 and J is TRBJ2-2; D uncertain. Per germline, CDR1 KGHSH and CDR2 LQKENI. This CDR3 is 12 amino acids long. The V end lost 6 bases, the J end lost 3 bases, and 5 bases lay between the germline ends. The CDR3 reads CASSLDTGELFF. The CDR3 DNA follows: TGTGCCAGCTCCCTTGACACCGGGGAGCTGTTTTTT.

The genes are TRBV29-1 and TRBJ2-5; TRBD2 aligns across 7 bases. Trimming removed 2 bases from V and 5 bases from J; junction bases left unmatched: 11. Germline-derived CDR1 and CDR2 are SQVTM and ANQGSEA. This CDR3 contains 15 residues. The CDR3 loop reads CSVEYTSEAHETQYF. CDR3 coding DNA: TGCAGCGTTGAATATACTAGCGAAGCTCACGAGACCCAGTACTTC.

The V call is TRBV27, the J call TRBJ2-7; D call uncertain. CDR1 is MNHEY and CDR2 is SMNVEV in the germline V gene (reference sequence). The CDR3 runs to 15 residues. V lost 3 bases and J 3 bases, leaving 15 bases between the germline ends. In nucleotides, the CDR3 is TGTGCCAGCAGTTTCCGAAAAAGAACAAACTACGAGCAGTACTTC. Translated: CASSFRKRTNYEQYF.

In this sample, this clone turned up a few times. This chain uses TRBV28 with TRBJ1-1, with 8 bases fitting TRBD1. V was clipped by 3 bases and J by 8 bases; unmatched bases: 2. The CDR3 is 12 residues long. Germline-derived CDR1 and CDR2 are MDHEN and SYDVKM. The DNA of the CDR3 is TGTGCCAGCAGTTTCCAGGGGGCGGAAGCTTTCTTT. Residues: CASSFQGAEAFF.

The table lists this clone with a count of one. The chain couples TRBV7-9 to TRBJ2-3; TRBD2 matches at 8 bases. The V segment lost 3 bases and the J segment 2 bases; nucleotides outside the gene matches: 7. The length of the CDR3 is 16 residues. Germline V gene lookup returns CDR1 SEHNR and CDR2 FQNEAQ (reference sequence). The CDR3 loop reads CASSFGTSGATDTQYF. The CDR3 bases are TGTGCCAGCAGCTTCGGTACTAGCGGAGCCACAGATACGCAGTATTTT.

The CDR3 DNA is TGCGCCAGCAGCCAAGTGGGGACTAGCGGGGGCCTGGGACAGTACTTC. Protein product: CASSQVGTSGGLGQYF. V and J are TRBV4-1 and TRBJ2-7, with TRBD2 matching over 14 bases. The CDR3 is 16 amino acids. The V and J ends lost 1 base and 10 bases, in that order; junction bases with no gene match: 9. The germline V gene encodes CDR1 MGHRA and CDR2 YSYEKL.